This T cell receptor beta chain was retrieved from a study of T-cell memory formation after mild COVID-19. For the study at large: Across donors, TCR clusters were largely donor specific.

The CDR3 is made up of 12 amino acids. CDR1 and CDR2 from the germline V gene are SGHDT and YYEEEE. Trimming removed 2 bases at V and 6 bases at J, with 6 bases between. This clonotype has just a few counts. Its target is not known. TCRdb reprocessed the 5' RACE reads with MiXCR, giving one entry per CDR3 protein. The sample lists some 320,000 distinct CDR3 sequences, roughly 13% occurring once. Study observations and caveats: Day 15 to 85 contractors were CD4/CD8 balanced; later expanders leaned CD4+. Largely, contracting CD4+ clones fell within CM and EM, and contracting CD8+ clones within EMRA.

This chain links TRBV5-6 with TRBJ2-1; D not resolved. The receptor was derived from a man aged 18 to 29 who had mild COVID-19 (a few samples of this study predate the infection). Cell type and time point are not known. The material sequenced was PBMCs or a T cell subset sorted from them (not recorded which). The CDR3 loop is CASSFTLNEQFF. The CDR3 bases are TGTGCCAGCAGCTTTACGCTCAATGAGCAGTTCTTC. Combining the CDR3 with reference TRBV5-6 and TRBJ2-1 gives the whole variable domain DAGVTQSPTHLIKTRGQQVTLRCSPKSGHDTVSWYQQALGQGPQFIFQYYEEEERQRGNFPDRFSGHQFPNYSSELNVNALLLGDSALYLCASSFTLNEQFFGPGTRLTVL.